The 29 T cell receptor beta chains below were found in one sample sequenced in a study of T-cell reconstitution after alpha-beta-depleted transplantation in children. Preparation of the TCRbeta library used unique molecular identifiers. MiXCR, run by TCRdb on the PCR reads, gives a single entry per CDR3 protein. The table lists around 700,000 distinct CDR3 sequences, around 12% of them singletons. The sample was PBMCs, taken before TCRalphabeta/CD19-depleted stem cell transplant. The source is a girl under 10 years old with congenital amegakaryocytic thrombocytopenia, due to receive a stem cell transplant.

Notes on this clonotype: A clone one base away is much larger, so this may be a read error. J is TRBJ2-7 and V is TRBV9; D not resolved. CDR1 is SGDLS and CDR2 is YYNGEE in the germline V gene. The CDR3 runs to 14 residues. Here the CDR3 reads CGSSVGPDLGEQYF. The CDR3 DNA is TGTGGCAGCAGCGTAGGGCCAGACCTTGGGGAGCAGTACTTC.

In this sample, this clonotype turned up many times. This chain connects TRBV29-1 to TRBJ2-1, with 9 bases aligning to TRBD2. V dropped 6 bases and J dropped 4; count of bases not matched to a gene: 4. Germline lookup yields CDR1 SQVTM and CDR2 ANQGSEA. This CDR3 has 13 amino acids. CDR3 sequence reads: CSVRTSEYNEQFF. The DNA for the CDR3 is TGCAGCGTCCGGACTAGCGAATACAATGAGCAGTTCTTC.

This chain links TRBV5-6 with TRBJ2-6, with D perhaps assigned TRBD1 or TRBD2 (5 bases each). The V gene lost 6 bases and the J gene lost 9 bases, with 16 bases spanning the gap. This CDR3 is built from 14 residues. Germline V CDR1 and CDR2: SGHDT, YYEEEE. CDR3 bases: TGTGCCAGCAAGCCGGGACCTGGCATCAACGTCCTGACTTTC. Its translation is CASKPGPGINVLTF.

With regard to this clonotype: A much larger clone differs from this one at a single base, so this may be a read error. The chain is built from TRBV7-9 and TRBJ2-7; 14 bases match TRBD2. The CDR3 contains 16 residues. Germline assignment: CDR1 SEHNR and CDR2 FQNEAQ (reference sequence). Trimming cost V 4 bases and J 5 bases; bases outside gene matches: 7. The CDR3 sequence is CASSSVPGLAGDEQYF. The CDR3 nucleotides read TGTGCCAGCAGCTCAGTCCCGGGACTAGCGGGAGACGAGCAGTACTTC.

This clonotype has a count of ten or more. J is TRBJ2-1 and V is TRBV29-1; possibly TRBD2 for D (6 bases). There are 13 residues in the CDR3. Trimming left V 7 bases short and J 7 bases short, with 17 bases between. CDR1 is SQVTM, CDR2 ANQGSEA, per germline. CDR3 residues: CSATTSRLNEQFF. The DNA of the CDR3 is TGCAGCGCCACTACTAGCAGACTTAATGAGCAGTTCTTC.

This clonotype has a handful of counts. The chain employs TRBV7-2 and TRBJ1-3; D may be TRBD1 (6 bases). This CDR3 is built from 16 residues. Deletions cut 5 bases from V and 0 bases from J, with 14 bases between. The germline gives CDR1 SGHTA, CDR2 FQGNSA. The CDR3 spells CASSTYPGVSGNTIYF. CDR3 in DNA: TGTGCCAGCAGCACATATCCAGGGGTCTCTGGAAACACCATATATTTT.

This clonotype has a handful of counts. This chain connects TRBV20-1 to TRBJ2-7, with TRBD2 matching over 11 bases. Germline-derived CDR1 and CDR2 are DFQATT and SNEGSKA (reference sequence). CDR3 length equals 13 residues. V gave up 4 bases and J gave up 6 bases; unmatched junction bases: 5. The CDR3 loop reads CSAILAGAREQYF. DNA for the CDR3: TGCAGTGCTATACTAGCGGGAGCGCGCGAGCAGTACTTC.

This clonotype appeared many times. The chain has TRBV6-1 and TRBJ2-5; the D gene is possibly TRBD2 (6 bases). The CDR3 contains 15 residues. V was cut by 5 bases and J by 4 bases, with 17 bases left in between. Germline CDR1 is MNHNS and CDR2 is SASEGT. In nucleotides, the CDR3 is TGTGCCAGCAGTCCCGATCCGGGAGTAGGAGAGACCCAGTACTTC. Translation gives CASSPDPGVGETQYF.

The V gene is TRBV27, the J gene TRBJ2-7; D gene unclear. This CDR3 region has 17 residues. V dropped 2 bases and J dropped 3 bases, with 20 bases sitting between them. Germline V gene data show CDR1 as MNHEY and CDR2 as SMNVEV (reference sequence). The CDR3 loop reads CASSLRRSWQYVYEQYF. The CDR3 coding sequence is TGTGCCAGCAGTTTACGTCGGAGTTGGCAGTACGTCTACGAGCAGTACTTC.

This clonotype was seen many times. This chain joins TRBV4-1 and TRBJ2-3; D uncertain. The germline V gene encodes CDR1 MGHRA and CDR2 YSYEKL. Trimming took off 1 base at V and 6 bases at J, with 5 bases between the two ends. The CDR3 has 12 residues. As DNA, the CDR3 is TGCGCCAGCAGCCAAGTTAAGGATACGCAGTATTTT. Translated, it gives CASSQVKDTQYF.

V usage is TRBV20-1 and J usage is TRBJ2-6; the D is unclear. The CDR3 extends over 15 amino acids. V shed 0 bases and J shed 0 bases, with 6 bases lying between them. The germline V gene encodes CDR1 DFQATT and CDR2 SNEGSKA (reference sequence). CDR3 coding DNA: TGCAGTGCTAGAGATACGAGCTCTGGGGCCAACGTCCTGACTTTC. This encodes CSARDTSSGANVLTF.

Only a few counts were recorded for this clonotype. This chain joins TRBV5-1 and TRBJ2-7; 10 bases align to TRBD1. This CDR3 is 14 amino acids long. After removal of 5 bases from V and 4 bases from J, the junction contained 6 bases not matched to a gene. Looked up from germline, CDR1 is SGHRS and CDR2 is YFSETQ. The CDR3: CASRLGTGEYEQYF. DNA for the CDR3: TGCGCCAGCAGACTCGGGACAGGGGAATACGAGCAGTACTTC.

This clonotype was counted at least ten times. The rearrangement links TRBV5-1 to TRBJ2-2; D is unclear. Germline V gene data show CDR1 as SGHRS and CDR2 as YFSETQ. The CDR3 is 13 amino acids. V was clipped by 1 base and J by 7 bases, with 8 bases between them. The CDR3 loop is CASSLSIGGELFF. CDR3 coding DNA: TGCGCCAGCAGCTTGAGTATAGGCGGGGAGCTGTTTTTT.

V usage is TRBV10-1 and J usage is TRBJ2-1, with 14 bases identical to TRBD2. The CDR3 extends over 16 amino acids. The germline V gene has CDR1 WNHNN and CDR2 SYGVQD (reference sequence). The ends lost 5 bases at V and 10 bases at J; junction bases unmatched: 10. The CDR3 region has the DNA TGCGCCAGCAGTACTAAGACTAGCGGGAGGGCCGGGGAGCAGTTCTTC. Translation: CASSTKTSGRAGEQFF.

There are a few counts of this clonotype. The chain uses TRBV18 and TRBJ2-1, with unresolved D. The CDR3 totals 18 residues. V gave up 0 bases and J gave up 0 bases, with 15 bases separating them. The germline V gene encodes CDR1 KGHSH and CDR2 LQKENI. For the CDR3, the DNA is TGTGCCAGCTCACCACCTTCGATAACTGGCGTCTCCTACAATGAGCAGTTCTTC. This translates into CASSPPSITGVSYNEQFF.

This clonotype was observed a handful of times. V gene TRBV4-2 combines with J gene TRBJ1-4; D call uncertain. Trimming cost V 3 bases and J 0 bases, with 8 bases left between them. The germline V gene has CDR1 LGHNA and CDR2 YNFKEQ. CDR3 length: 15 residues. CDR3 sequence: CASSHQDATNEKLFF. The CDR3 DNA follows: TGTGCCAGCAGCCACCAGGACGCAACTAATGAAAAACTGTTTTTT.

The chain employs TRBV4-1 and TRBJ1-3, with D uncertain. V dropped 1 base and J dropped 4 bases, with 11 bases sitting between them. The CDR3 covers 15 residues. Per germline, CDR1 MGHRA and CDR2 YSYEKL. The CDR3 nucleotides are TGCGCCAGCAGCCAAGTATCCGGGAGAGGAAACACCATATATTTT. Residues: CASSQVSGRGNTIYF.

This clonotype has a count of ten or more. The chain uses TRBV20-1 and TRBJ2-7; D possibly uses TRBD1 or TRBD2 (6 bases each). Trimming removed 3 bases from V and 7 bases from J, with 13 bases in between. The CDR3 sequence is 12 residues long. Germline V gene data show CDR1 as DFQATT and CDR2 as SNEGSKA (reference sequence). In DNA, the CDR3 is TGCAGTGCTAGTGCGGGACAAATGGAGCAGTACTTC. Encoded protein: CSASAGQMEQYF.

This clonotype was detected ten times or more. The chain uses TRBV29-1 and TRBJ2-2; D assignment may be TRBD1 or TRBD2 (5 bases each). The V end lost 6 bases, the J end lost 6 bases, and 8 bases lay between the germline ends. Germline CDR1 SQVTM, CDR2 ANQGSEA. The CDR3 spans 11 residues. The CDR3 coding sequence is TGCAGCGTCCGAGGGGCCGGGGAGCTGTTTTTT. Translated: CSVRGAGELFF.

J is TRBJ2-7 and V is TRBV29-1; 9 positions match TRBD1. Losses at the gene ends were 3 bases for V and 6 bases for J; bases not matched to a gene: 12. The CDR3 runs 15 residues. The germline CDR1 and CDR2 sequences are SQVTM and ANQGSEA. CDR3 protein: CSVDGEPGQGSEQYF. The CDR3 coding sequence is TGCAGCGTTGACGGTGAACCGGGACAGGGCTCCGAGCAGTACTTC.

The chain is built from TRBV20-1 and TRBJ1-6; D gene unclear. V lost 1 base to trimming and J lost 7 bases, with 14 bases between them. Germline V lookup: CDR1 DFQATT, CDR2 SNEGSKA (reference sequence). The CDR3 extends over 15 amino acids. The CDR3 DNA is TGCAGTGCTAGAGCCTCCATCACAGTGAATTCACCCCTCCACTTT. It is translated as CSARASITVNSPLHF.

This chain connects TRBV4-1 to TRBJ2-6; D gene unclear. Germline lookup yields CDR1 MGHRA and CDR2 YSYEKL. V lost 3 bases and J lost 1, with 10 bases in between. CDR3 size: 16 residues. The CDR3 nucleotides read TGCGCCAGCAGCCATTCGGTAGAGTCTGGGGCCAACGTCCTGACTTTC. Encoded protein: CASSHSVESGANVLTF.

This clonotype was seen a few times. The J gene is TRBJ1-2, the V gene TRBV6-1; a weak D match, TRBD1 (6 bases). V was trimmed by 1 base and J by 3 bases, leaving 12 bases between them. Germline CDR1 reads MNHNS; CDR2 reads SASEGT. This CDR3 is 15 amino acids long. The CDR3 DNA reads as TGTGCCAGCAGTGAAGAGAAAACAGGGCACTATGGCTACACCTTC. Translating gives CASSEEKTGHYGYTF.

CDR3 in amino acids: CASSLRGSRNYNEQFF. The CDR3 DNA follows: TGTGCCAGCAGTTTGCGCGGGAGCAGGAATTACAATGAGCAGTTCTTC. The rearrangement links TRBV28 to TRBJ2-1; 7 nucleotides match TRBD2. Looked up from germline, CDR1 is MDHEN and CDR2 is SYDVKM. J lost 4 bases, V lost 3 bases, and 9 bases had no gene match. The CDR3 is 16 residues long.

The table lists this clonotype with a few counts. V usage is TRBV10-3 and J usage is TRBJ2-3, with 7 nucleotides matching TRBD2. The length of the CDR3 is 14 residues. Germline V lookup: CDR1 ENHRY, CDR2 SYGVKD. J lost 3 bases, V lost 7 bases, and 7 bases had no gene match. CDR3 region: CAIKGGRATDTQYF. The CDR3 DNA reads TGTGCCATCAAGGGCGGGAGAGCGACAGATACGCAGTATTTT.

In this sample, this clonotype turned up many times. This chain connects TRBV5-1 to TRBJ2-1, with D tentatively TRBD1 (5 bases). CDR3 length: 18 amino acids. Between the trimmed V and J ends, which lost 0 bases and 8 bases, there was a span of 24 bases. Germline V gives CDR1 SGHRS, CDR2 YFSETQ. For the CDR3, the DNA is TGCGCCAGCAGCTTGGCCGGAGCTTTTGCAGGGTTGGTTTATGAGCAGTTCTTC. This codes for CASSLAGAFAGLVYEQFF.

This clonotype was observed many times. CDR3 region: CASSFDRGRSTDTQYF. The CDR3 nucleotides are TGTGCCAGCAGCTTCGACAGGGGGCGGAGCACAGATACGCAGTATTTT. J is TRBJ2-3 and V is TRBV7-8; 10 bases are shared with TRBD1. Germline CDR1 reads SGHVS; CDR2 reads FQNEAQ. This CDR3 contains 16 residues. The V segment lost 3 bases and the J segment 0 bases; nucleotides outside the gene matches: 3.

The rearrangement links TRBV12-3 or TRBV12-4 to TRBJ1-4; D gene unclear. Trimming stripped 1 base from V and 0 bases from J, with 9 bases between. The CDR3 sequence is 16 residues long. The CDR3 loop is CASSLEVTATNEKLFF. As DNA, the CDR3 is TGTGCCAGCAGTTTAGAGGTAACTGCAACTAATGAAAAACTGTTTTTT.

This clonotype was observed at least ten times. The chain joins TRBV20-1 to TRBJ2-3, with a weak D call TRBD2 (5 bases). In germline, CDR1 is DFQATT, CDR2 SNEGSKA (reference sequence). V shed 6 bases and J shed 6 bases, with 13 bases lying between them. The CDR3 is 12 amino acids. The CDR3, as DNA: TGCAGTGCCGGGATTAACCACGATACGCAGTATTTT. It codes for CSAGINHDTQYF.